This T cell receptor beta chain was captured in a study of Ad26.COV2.S vaccination and SARS-CoV-2 variants. Here immunoSEQ multiplex PCR was the method, and the copy in TCRdb shows in-frame clones only, minus some. In the table there are over 300,000 clones, about 83% of which are singletons. Germline loops: CDR1 WSHSY, CDR2 SAAADI. The CDR3 runs 15 residues. V gave up 6 bases and J gave up 6 bases; unmatched junction bases: 12. Stated treatment: roughly 20 received Ad26.COV2.S at low or high dose, single or two shots; roughly five received placebo; per-sample allocation not given. Specimens were obtained on day 63 following the first vaccine or placebo injection.

This TCR came from a person aged 18-60 years who received the Ad26.COV2.S COVID-19 vaccine or a placebo. The sample in question was peripheral blood, obtained in a trial of Ad26.COV2.S vaccine versus placebo. The chain links TRBV10-2 to TRBJ2-7, with 9 positions matching TRBD1. The CDR3 reads CASRFTGTGHAEQYF. Here the CDR3 DNA reads TGCGCCAGCAGGTTTACCGGGACAGGGCACGCCGAGCAGTACTTC.